The T cell receptor (beta chain) described here comes from a study of T cells in Graves' hyperthyroidism and ophthalmopathy. There were TCR beta CDR3 regions amplified from RNA transcripts. HTBI primers drove first-round RT-PCR of the TCR CDR3. TCRdb reprocessed the multiplex PCR reads with MiXCR, giving one entry per CDR3 protein. The repertoire holds roughly 500,000 distinct CDR3 sequences, with 46% as singletons. Study outcomes and limitations: Patients with ophthalmopathy were separated from those with stable hyperthyroidism by a 13 V-J model.

As concerns this clonotype: Its target is unknown.

Germline lookup yields CDR1 ENHRY and CDR2 SYGVKD. V shed 3 bases and J shed 10 bases, with 12 bases lying between them. CDR3 size: 13 residues. V gene TRBV10-3 combines with J gene TRBJ2-2, with D unclear. The TCR originated in an adult woman with Graves' disease, either hyperthyroidism or ophthalmopathy (not recorded which). The sequenced sample was peripheral blood or thyroid tissue (not recorded which). The CDR3 protein is CAISETPRTELFF. For the CDR3, the DNA is TGTGCCATCAGTGAAACGCCAAGGACGGAGCTGTTTTTT.